This record covers a single T cell receptor beta chain. What it binds is not known. This entry belongs to a study of cytomegalovirus exposure and HLA in healthy donors. At the level of the study: Earlier sequencing of about 179 million T cells yielded roughly 120 million unique TCR beta sequences.

CDR1 MGHDK and CDR2 SYGVNS come from the germline V gene. The CDR3 totals 14 residues. V was clipped by 6 bases and J by 8 bases, with 14 bases between them. In the PCR, 60 Vbeta and 13 Jbeta primers were used. Sequenced by immunoSEQ multiplex PCR; TCRdb stores in-frame clones only, minus some. The sample consists of over 20,000 clones, 70% of them appearing once. Findings and caveats of the study: In most subjects, TCR beta sequences reportedly gave accurate predictions of HLA-A and HLA-B alleles.

The J gene is TRBJ1-6, the V gene TRBV25-1; a possible D gene is TRBD1 (6 bases). This clonotype originated in a woman aged 45-60 years in good health and CMV-seronegative. The sequenced material came from PBMCs. CDR3 loop: CASSTGTRDSPLHF. CDR3 DNA sequence: TGTGCCAGCAGCACCGGGACACGGGATTCACCCCTCCACTTT. The variable domain in full, with the rest retrieved from reference TRBV25-1 and TRBJ1-6, is EADIYQTPRYLVIGTGKKITLECSQTMGHDKMYWYQQDPGMELHLIHYSYGVNSTEKGDLSSESTVSRIRTEHFPLTLESARPSHTSQYLCASSTGTRDSPLHFGNGTRLTVT.